One and the same sample provided the 2 T cell receptor beta chains below, sequenced in a study of CD8 T cells in Susac syndrome. Reverse transcription used roughly 0.45 to 1 ug RNA and random hexamers. One entry per CDR3 protein results from TCRdb running MiXCR on the immunoSEQ multiplex PCR reads. The data show a few hundred thousand distinct CDR3 sequences, approximately 85% seen once. The sequenced sample was CD8+ T cells from PBMCs. Receptors were obtained from a human donor with multiple sclerosis.

This chain joins TRBV6-5 and TRBJ2-7; 10 nucleotides align to TRBD2. The trim removed 2 bases at V and 0 bases at J, leaving 19 bases unmatched. Per the germline V gene, CDR1 is MNHEY and CDR2 is SVGAGI. The CDR3 runs to 21 residues. CDR3 coding DNA: TGTGCCAGCAGTTACCGTCGTCCCGGGACAGAGGGACTAGCGCTCTCCTACGAGCAGTACTTC. Its protein is CASSYRRPGTEGLALSYEQYF.

CDR3 DNA sequence: TGTGCCAGCAGTTTTCCCCCCTATAACACCGGGGAGCTGTTTTTT. It is translated as CASSFPPYNTGELFF. The chain combines TRBV28 with TRBJ2-2; D is undetermined. In germline, CDR1 is MDHEN, CDR2 SYDVKM. The CDR3 has 15 amino acids. Deletions cut 3 bases from V and 2 bases from J, with 10 bases between.